A single sample gave rise to the 27 T cell receptor beta chains below, sequenced in a study of blood T cell repertoires in COVID-19. Produced via immunoSEQ multiplex PCR; TCRdb's table is partial and in-frame only. The sample records about 260,000 clones, roughly 86% being singletons. Material for sequencing was peripheral blood. These receptors all stem from a human donor in a cohort sampled during active COVID-19.

The chain carries TRBV5-1 and TRBJ2-1; TRBD2 is a possible D gene (6 bases). Trimming took off 0 bases at V and 2 bases at J, with 9 bases between the two ends. There are 15 residues in the CDR3. Germline V gene data show CDR1 as SGHRS and CDR2 as YFSETQ. In DNA form, the CDR3 reads TGCGCCAGCAGCTTGGACGGCGGGGCCTACAATGAGCAGTTCTTC. It translates to CASSLDGGAYNEQFF.

The chain has TRBV2 and TRBJ1-2, with a tentative D call TRBD1 (5 bases). The CDR3 runs 13 residues. Trimming cost V 1 base and J 7 bases, with 10 bases left between them. The V gene's germline CDR1 is SNHLY and CDR2 FYNNEI. The CDR3 protein is CASSEVLGVGYTF. The CDR3 DNA is TGTGCCAGCAGTGAAGTTTTAGGGGTTGGCTACACCTTC.

This chain joins TRBV20-1 and TRBJ1-1, with 10 bases that match TRBD1. This CDR3 has 18 residues. V shed 3 bases, J shed 1 base, and the junction held 14 bases outside the gene matches. The germline gives CDR1 DFQATT, CDR2 SNEGSKA (reference sequence). The CDR3 coding sequence is TGCAGTGCTAGTGGGGGAGGGACAGGGGAGATTTGGAACACTGAAGCTTTCTTT. Translated: CSASGGGTGEIWNTEAFF.

The rearrangement uses TRBV9 and TRBJ2-7, with D perhaps TRBD2 (6 bases). Trimming removed 4 bases at V and 3 bases at J, with 11 bases between. The CDR3 spans 13 residues. Germline CDR1 is SGDLS and CDR2 is YYNGEE. DNA of the CDR3: TGTGCCAGCAGCCCCGGGGAGGTCTACGAGCAGTACTTC. Translating gives CASSPGEVYEQYF.

This sequence joins TRBV5-6 and TRBJ2-7, with a tentative D call TRBD1 (5 bases). This CDR3 region has 15 residues. Germline CDR1 reads SGHDT; CDR2 reads YYEEEE. The ends were cut back, 7 bases at V and 5 bases at J, with 22 bases in the middle. The CDR3: CASVPMGREVNEQYF. The DNA for the CDR3 is TGTGCCAGCGTCCCTATGGGGCGAGAGGTGAACGAGCAGTACTTC.

The chain couples TRBV19 to TRBJ2-6; 7 bases are shared with TRBD1. The germline gives CDR1 LNHDA, CDR2 SQIVND (reference sequence). After removal of 5 bases from V and 10 bases from J, the junction contained 8 bases not matched to a gene. The CDR3 length is 14 residues. The CDR3 spells CASSFRTGPNVLTF. CDR3 nucleotides: TGTGCCAGTAGTTTCCGGACAGGCCCTAACGTCCTGACTTTC.

Concerning this clone itself: A much larger clonotype is one base distant, so this may be a read error. The chain carries TRBV6-5 and TRBJ1-2; the D gene is possibly TRBD1 (6 bases). V was pared by 6 bases and J by 1 base, with 6 bases between. The CDR3 spans 12 residues. In germline, CDR1 is MNHEY, CDR2 SVGAGI. The CDR3 nucleotides read TGTGCCAGCAGGGACAGTAACTATGGCTACACCTTC. Translating it yields CASRDSNYGYTF.

The rearrangement links TRBV7-6 to TRBJ1-5, with TRBD1 matching 9 bases. CDR1 is SGHVS, CDR2 FNYEAQ, per germline. J gave up 7 bases and V 5 bases, and 15 bases lay outside the gene matches. The CDR3 loop spans 17 amino acids. The CDR3 loop is CASSLAAGTGNSQPQHF. The CDR3 DNA is TGTGCCAGCAGCCTTGCGGCCGGGACAGGGAATAGCCAGCCCCAGCATTTT.

This clone was recorded only once. The chain links TRBV28 to TRBJ2-7, with D possibly TRBD1 on 6 matching bases. V gave up 6 bases and J gave up 2 bases, with 8 bases separating them. CDR3 length: 12 amino acids. Per the germline V gene, CDR1 is MDHEN and CDR2 is SYDVKM. The CDR3 reads CASRGHTYEQYF. As DNA, the CDR3 is TGTGCCAGCAGGGGACACACCTACGAGCAGTACTTC.

The gene calls are TRBV7-9 and TRBJ2-7, with 13 bases lining up with TRBD2. Germline V gene data show CDR1 as SEHNR and CDR2 as FQNEAQ (reference sequence). CDR3 length equals 16 residues. Trimming took 5 bases from V and 1 from J; bases not matched to a gene: 5. CDR3: CASSPQLAGGSYEQYF. The CDR3 DNA sequence: TGTGCCAGCAGCCCCCAACTAGCGGGAGGGTCCTACGAGCAGTACTTC.

This clone was seen a handful of times. The chain recombines TRBV28 with TRBJ1-3; TRBD1 agrees at 8 bases. V lost 4 bases and J lost 4; bases outside the gene matches: 3. Germline assignment: CDR1 MDHEN and CDR2 SYDVKM. The CDR3 loop spans 14 amino acids. Here the CDR3 DNA reads TGTGCCAGCAGTTATCAGGGGGCAGGAAACACCATATATTTT. Translated, it gives CASSYQGAGNTIYF.

This chain links TRBV5-4 with TRBJ2-7; 7 nucleotides match TRBD1. Germline-derived CDR1 and CDR2 are SGHNT and YYREEE (reference sequence). Trimming took 4 bases from V and 2 from J; bases not matched to a gene: 6. The CDR3 runs 14 residues. DNA of the CDR3: TGTGCCAGCAGCCCGACAGGGACCGCCTACGAGCAGTACTTC. Translating it yields CASSPTGTAYEQYF.

A note on this clone: The sample holds other DNA sequences that translate to the same CDR3. The rearrangement links TRBV27 to TRBJ1-2, with a tentative D call TRBD1 (5 bases). The CDR3 is made up of 13 amino acids. From germline, CDR1 is MNHEY and CDR2 SMNVEV (reference sequence). The V end lost 8 bases, the J end lost 4 bases, and 14 bases lay between the germline ends. The CDR3 coding sequence is TGTGCCAGCCGCCGGGCCGGGGGCTATGGCTACACCTTC. Residues: CASRRAGGYGYTF.

V gene TRBV5-6 combines with J gene TRBJ2-3; D perhaps matches TRBD1 (6 bases). Germline CDR1 reads SGHDT; CDR2 reads YYEEEE. V was pared by 4 bases and J by 6 bases, with 9 bases between. The CDR3 covers 12 residues. This CDR3 is CASSRTADTQYF. The CDR3 DNA is TGTGCCAGCAGCCGGACAGCCGATACGCAGTATTTT. The full variable domain, completed using reference TRBV5-6 and TRBJ2-3, is DAGVTQSPTHLIKTRGQQVTLRCSPKSGHDTVSWYQQALGQGPQFIFQYYEEEERQRGNFPDRFSGHQFPNYSSELNVNALLLGDSALYLCASSRTADTQYFGPGTRLTVL.

V gene TRBV5-4 combines with J gene TRBJ2-7, with D uncertain. Trimming removed 1 base at V and 0 bases at J, with 11 bases between. The germline CDR1 and CDR2 sequences are SGHNT and YYREEE (reference sequence). There are 15 residues in the CDR3. The DNA for the CDR3 is TGTGCCAGCAGCTTGAAAGCCTTCTGCTCCTACGAGCAGTACTTC. It specifies CASSLKAFCSYEQYF. The entire variable domain, with the rest obtained from reference TRBV5-4 and TRBJ2-7, is as follows: ETGVTQSPTHLIKTRGQQVTLRCSSQSGHNTVSWYQQALGQGPQFIFQYYREEENGRGNFPPRFSGLQFPNYSSELNVNALELDDSALYLCASSLKAFCSYEQYFGPGTRLTVT.

The V and J genes are TRBV12-2 and TRBJ1-4. TRBV12-2 is designated a pseudogene. CDR3 length: 14 residues. The CDR3: CASRLPESGKGLFF. The CDR3 DNA is TGTGCAAGTCGCTTACCCGAATCCGGGAAAGGGCTGTTTTTT.

The rearrangement uses TRBV5-1 and TRBJ2-6; D call uncertain. Trimming removed 4 bases from V and 0 bases from J, with 8 bases in between. The CDR3 has 15 amino acids. Germline lookup yields CDR1 SGHRS and CDR2 YFSETQ. The CDR3, as DNA: TGCGCCAGCAGCATCTTAAACTCTGGGGCCAACGTCCTGACTTTC. Translated, it gives CASSILNSGANVLTF.

The chain links TRBV3-1 (or the pseudogene TRBV3-2) to TRBJ1-5; the D is unclear. This CDR3 contains 13 residues. V lost 4 bases to trimming and J lost 4 bases, with 8 bases between them. Looked up from germline, CDR1 is LGHDT and CDR2 is YNNKEL (reference sequence). CDR3 bases: TGTGCCAGCAGCCCACGAGTTAATCAGCCCCAGCATTTT. Protein sequence: CASSPRVNQPQHF.

V and J are TRBV4-3 and TRBJ1-2; D is undetermined. Germline V gene lookup returns CDR1 LGHNA and CDR2 YSLEER. This CDR3 contains 13 residues. The V end lost 1 base, the J end lost 4 bases, and 7 bases lay between the germline ends. Written as DNA, the CDR3 is TGCGCCAGCAGCCAAGTGGCAGGCTATGGCTACACCTTC. The encoded protein is CASSQVAGYGYTF.

The chain links TRBV30 to TRBJ2-7, with D possibly matching TRBD2 (6 bases). The germline V gene has CDR1 GTSNPN and CDR2 SVGIG (reference sequence). V lost 7 bases, J lost 5 bases, and 18 bases lay in between. The CDR3 has 13 residues. The CDR3 loop is CALRPGLNHEQYF. In DNA form, the CDR3 reads TGTGCCTTGAGACCGGGACTTAACCACGAGCAGTACTTC.

The chain recombines TRBV21-1 with TRBJ1-1; no check of the table's D call, TRBD1, against the DNA was made. TRBV21-1 is a recognized pseudogene. This CDR3 comprises 16 residues. CDR3 DNA: TGTGCCAGCAGCAAAGTCGACAGCCGACAGCACACTGAAGCTTTCTTT. It specifies CASSKVDSRQHTEAFF.

The V and J genes are TRBV29-1 and TRBJ2-7; the match to TRBD1 covers 8 bases. CDR3 size: 12 residues. J was trimmed by 4 bases and V by 4 bases; bases with no gene match: 3. Germline V gives CDR1 SQVTM, CDR2 ANQGSEA. The CDR3 DNA reads TGCAGCGTTGGGCAGGGGGCTTACGAGCAGTACTTC. It yields the protein CSVGQGAYEQYF.

The chain uses TRBV28 and TRBJ1-1; TRBD1 might be the D (6 bases). The CDR3 is made up of 12 amino acids. Trimming took off 9 bases at V and 1 base at J, with 9 bases between the two ends. Looked up from germline, CDR1 is MDHEN and CDR2 is SYDVKM. The CDR3 spells CASQGPNTEAFF. The CDR3 DNA follows: TGTGCCAGTCAGGGGCCGAACACTGAAGCTTTCTTT.

This clone was observed a few times. The rearrangement joins TRBV11-2 to TRBJ2-1, with a weak D call TRBD1 (8 bases). Germline V gene lookup returns CDR1 SGHAT and CDR2 FQNNGV. Trimming took 5 bases from V and 4 from J, leaving 15 bases between them. This CDR3 spans 15 amino acids. The CDR3 is CASSAQGEGYNEQFF. CDR3 nucleotides: TGTGCCAGCAGCGCACAGGGGGAGGGATACAATGAGCAGTTCTTC. The full variable domain, its missing parts supplied by reference TRBV11-2 and TRBJ2-1, is EAGVAQSPRYKIIEKRQSVAFWCNPISGHATLYWYQQILGQGPKLLIQFQNNGVVDDSQLPKDRFSAERLKGVDSTLKIQPAKLEDSAVYLCASSAQGEGYNEQFFGPGTRLTVL.

This chain uses TRBV6-2 or TRBV6-3 with TRBJ1-2; 8 bases map to TRBD1. The germline V gene encodes CDR1 MNHEY and CDR2 SVGEGT. J gave up 9 bases and V 2 bases, and 5 bases lay outside the gene matches. The CDR3 is made up of 13 amino acids. The CDR3 bases are TGTGCCAGCAGTTACGGAGGACAGGGAAGCTACACCTTC. Translation gives CASSYGGQGSYTF.

V usage is TRBV24-1 and J usage is TRBJ2-7, with TRBD1 matching over 9 bases. Germline V gene lookup returns CDR1 KGHDR and CDR2 SFDVKD. This CDR3 has 14 residues. V lost 4 bases and J lost 5; bases outside the gene matches: 5. CDR3: CATSEGQGRNEQYF. In DNA form, the CDR3 reads TGTGCCACCAGTGAAGGACAGGGGAGGAACGAGCAGTACTTC.

The chain couples TRBV3-1 (or the pseudogene TRBV3-2) to TRBJ1-6; D not certain. With 5 bases removed from V and 10 bases from J, the gap between germline ends came to 6 bases. Germline CDR1 reads LGHDT; CDR2 reads YNNKEL (reference sequence). There are 11 residues in the CDR3. The CDR3 DNA sequence: TGTGCCAGCAGCAGCGGCTCACCCCTCCACTTT. This sequence encodes CASSSGSPLHF.